Below, 7 T cell receptor beta chains from the same sample are listed, as sequenced in a study of blood T cell repertoires in COVID-19. TCRdb keeps only in-frame clones here, not all; method: immunoSEQ multiplex PCR. Among about 240,000 clones, 83% were seen once, and the ten largest hold 3.5% to 4%. Sequencing used PBMCs or T cells enriched from blood (not recorded which). These receptors all stem from a woman aged 40-49 years who had been exposed to COVID-19.

The V gene is TRBV5-1, the J gene TRBJ2-3, with D perhaps matching TRBD2 (6 bases). Germline V gives CDR1 SGHRS, CDR2 YFSETQ. V lost 4 bases, J lost 4 bases, and 19 bases lay in between. The CDR3 is made up of 16 amino acids. In nucleotides, the CDR3 is TGCGCCAGCAGCGAGGGACCTCCGACTAGGGCAGATACGCAGTATTTT. This translates into CASSEGPPTRADTQYF.

V and J are TRBV7-9 and TRBJ1-3; 8 positions match TRBD1. After removal of 5 bases from V and 0 bases from J, the junction contained 6 bases not matched to a gene. Looked up from germline, CDR1 is SEHNR and CDR2 is FQNEAQ (reference sequence). The CDR3 totals 16 residues. The CDR3 sequence: CASSVTGAISGNTIYF. CDR3 nucleotide sequence: TGTGCCAGCAGCGTGACAGGGGCTATCTCTGGAAACACCATATATTTT.

The genes are TRBV7-2 and TRBJ2-7; 9 nucleotides match TRBD1. CDR3 size: 15 residues. The V gene's germline CDR1 is SGHTA and CDR2 FQGNSA. With V trimmed by 2 bases and J by 3 bases, 5 bases remained unmatched. The CDR3 DNA reads TGTGCCAGCAGCTTACGGACAGGGGAGGACTACGAGCAGTACTTC. Encoded protein: CASSLRTGEDYEQYF.

This chain connects TRBV5-4 to TRBJ2-3; a possible D gene is TRBD2 (6 bases). CDR1 SGHNT and CDR2 YYREEE come from the germline V gene (reference sequence). V was shortened by 4 bases and J by 5 bases, with 14 bases between the two germline ends. The CDR3 has 14 residues. The CDR3 protein is CASSPLQGGDTQYF. CDR3 in DNA: TGTGCCAGCAGCCCGCTGCAGGGAGGAGATACGCAGTATTTT. The complete variable domain, with remaining parts taken from reference TRBV5-4 and TRBJ2-3, reads ETGVTQSPTHLIKTRGQQVTLRCSSQSGHNTVSWYQQALGQGPQFIFQYYREEENGRGNFPPRFSGLQFPNYSSELNVNALELDDSALYLCASSPLQGGDTQYFGPGTRLTVL.

This chain links TRBV2 with TRBJ1-5, with D perhaps TRBD1 (5 bases). Germline loops: CDR1 SNHLY, CDR2 FYNNEI. The CDR3 is 13 residues long. The V end lost 7 bases, the J end lost 4 bases, and 11 bases lay between the germline ends. The CDR3 spells CASKGQGNQPQHF. The DNA for the CDR3 is TGTGCCAGCAAGGGGCAGGGTAATCAGCCCCAGCATTTT.

The rearrangement uses TRBV7-9 and TRBJ2-1; maybe TRBD1 (5 bases). CDR3 length: 13 residues. CDR1 SEHNR and CDR2 FQNEAQ come from the germline V gene (reference sequence). V lost 2 bases to trimming and J lost 8 bases, with 10 bases between them. CDR3 amino acids: CASSLSPRDEQFF. DNA of the CDR3: TGTGCCAGCAGCTTAAGCCCCAGGGATGAGCAGTTCTTC.

This chain connects TRBV6-2 or TRBV6-3 to TRBJ2-2, with 8 bases fitting TRBD2. CDR1 and CDR2 (germline): MNHEY, SVGEGT. The ends lost 5 bases at V and 5 bases at J; junction bases unmatched: 7. CDR3 length equals 15 residues. This chain's CDR3 is CASSVAGKWTGELFF. In DNA form, the CDR3 reads TGTGCCAGCAGTGTAGCGGGGAAGTGGACCGGGGAGCTGTTTTTT.